What follows are 5 T cell receptor beta chains derived from one specimen sequenced in a study of cytomegalovirus exposure and HLA in healthy donors. Assay used: immunoSEQ multiplex PCR; TCRdb lists only in-frame clones, some missing. Of some 350,000 clones in the sample, about 90% were seen once. The sequencing input was PBMCs. The receptors were gathered from a woman under 40 in good health and CMV-seropositive.

The V gene is TRBV28, the J gene TRBJ1-1; D is ambiguous. Trimming removed 4 bases at V and 5 bases at J, with 20 bases between. Germline V lookup: CDR1 MDHEN, CDR2 SYDVKM. The CDR3 is made up of 16 amino acids. CDR3 nucleotides: TGTGCCAGCAGTTCAGCACACGCCGGGCCAAGGACTGAAGCTTTCTTT. Translating it yields CASSSAHAGPRTEAFF. The full variable domain, completed using reference TRBV28 and TRBJ1-1, is DVKVTQSSRYLVKRTGEKVFLECVQDMDHENMFWYRQDPGLGLRLIYFSYDVKMKEKGDIPEGYSVSREKKERFSLILESASTNQTSMYLCASSSAHAGPRTEAFFGQGTRLTVV.

The CDR3 region is CASSFPAGNEQFF. CDR3 coding DNA: TGTGCCAGCAGTTTCCCAGCGGGCAATGAGCAGTTCTTC. The V call is TRBV28, the J call TRBJ2-1; tentative D call: TRBD2 (6 bases). The CDR3 is 13 amino acids. The V end was cut by 3 bases, the J end by 6 bases, with 9 bases between. Germline loops: CDR1 MDHEN, CDR2 SYDVKM.

The CDR3 bases are TGTGCCAGCAGCCAATTGGTAGAGACCCAGTACTTC. Translation: CASSQLVETQYF. The chain carries TRBV14 and TRBJ2-5; D is uncertain. Germline lookup yields CDR1 SGHDN and CDR2 FVKESK. This CDR3 contains 12 residues. V was trimmed by 2 bases and J by 4 bases, leaving 5 bases between them.

This clone occurred a few times. V gene TRBV30 combines with J gene TRBJ2-1, with D unclear. V lost 0 bases, J lost 5 bases, and 5 bases lay in between. CDR3 length: 12 residues. From germline, CDR1 is GTSNPN and CDR2 SVGIG (reference sequence). CDR3: CAWSVLNNEQFF. As DNA, the CDR3 is TGTGCCTGGAGTGTACTGAACAATGAGCAGTTCTTC.

This CDR3 reads CASSYSRVGLQPQHF. The CDR3 bases are TGTGCCAGCAGTTACTCTAGGGTCGGTCTTCAGCCCCAGCATTTT. This rearrangement joins TRBV6-5 to TRBJ1-5, with D unclear. V dropped 0 bases and J dropped 6 bases, with 12 bases sitting between them. The V gene's germline CDR1 is MNHEY and CDR2 SVGAGI. The CDR3 consists of 15 residues.